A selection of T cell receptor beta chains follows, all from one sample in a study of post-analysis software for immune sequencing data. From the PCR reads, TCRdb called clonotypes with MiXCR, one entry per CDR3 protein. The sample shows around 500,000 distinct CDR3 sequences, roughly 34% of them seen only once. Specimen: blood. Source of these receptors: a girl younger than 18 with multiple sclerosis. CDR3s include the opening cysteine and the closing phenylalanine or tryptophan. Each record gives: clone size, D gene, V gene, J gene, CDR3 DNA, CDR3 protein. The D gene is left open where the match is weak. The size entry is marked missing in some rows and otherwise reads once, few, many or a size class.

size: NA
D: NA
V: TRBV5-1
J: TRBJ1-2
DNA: TGCGCCAGCAGTCTTCGACGATATGGCTACACCTTC
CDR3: CASSLRRYGYTF

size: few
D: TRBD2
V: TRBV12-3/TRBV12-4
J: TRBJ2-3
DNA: TGTGCCAGCAGACGAATCCCTAGCGGGGGCAGGGATACGCAGTATTTT
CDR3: CASRRIPSGGRDTQYF

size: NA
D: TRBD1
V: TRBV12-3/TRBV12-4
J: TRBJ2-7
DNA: TGTGCCAGCAGTTTGGGGACAGGTAGCTCCTACGAGCAGTACTTC
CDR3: CASSLGTGSSYEQYF

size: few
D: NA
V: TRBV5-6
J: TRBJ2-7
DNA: TGTGCCAGCAGCTCGGACACGTCTTCCTACGAGCAGTACTTC
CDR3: CASSSDTSSYEQYF

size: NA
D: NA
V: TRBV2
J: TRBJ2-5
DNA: TGTGCCAGCGCCAGGGAACAAGAGACCCAGTACTTC
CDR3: CASAREQETQYF

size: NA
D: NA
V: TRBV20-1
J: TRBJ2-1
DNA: TGCAGTGCTGAGGGGGAAAGCTCCTTCAATGAGCAGTTCTTC
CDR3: CSAEGESSFNEQFF

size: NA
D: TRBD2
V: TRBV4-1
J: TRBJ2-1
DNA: TGCGCCAGCAGCCAAGGCGGGGGGCTCTCCTACAATGAGCAGTTCTTC
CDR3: CASSQGGGLSYNEQFF

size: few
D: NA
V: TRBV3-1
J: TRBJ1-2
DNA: TGTGCCAGCAGCCAAGATATCACAGCCTATGGCTACACCTTC
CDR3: CASSQDITAYGYTF

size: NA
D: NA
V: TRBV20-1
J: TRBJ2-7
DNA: TGCAGTGCTAGTCACGGCTACGAGCAGTACTTC
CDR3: CSASHGYEQYF

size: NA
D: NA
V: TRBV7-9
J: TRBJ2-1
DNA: TGTGCCAGCAGCATCGGACAGCGTGATGAGCAGTTCTTC
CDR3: CASSIGQRDEQFF

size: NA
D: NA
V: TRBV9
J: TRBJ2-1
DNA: TGTGCCAGCAGCGTAGCTCCGACGGGCGGCTCCTACAATGAGCAGTTCTTC
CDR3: CASSVAPTGGSYNEQFF

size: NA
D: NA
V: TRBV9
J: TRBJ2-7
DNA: TGTGCCAGCAGCGTAGATTACGGACCCTACGAGCAGTACTTC
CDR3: CASSVDYGPYEQYF

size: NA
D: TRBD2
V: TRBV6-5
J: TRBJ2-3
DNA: TGTGCCAGCAGTCGTCGACTAGCGGGGAGCACAGATACGCAGTATTTT
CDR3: CASSRRLAGSTDTQYF

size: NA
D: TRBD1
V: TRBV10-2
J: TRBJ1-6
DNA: TGCGCCAGCAGTGGGGGACAGGGTAGTTCACCCCTCCACTTT
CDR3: CASSGGQGSSPLHF

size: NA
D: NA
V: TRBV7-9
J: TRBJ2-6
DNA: TGTGCCAGCAGCTTCTGGGCGGGGGCCAACGTCCTGACTTTC
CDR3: CASSFWAGANVLTF

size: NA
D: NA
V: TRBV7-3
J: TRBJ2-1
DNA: TGTGCCAGCAGTTTGAACTCCTACAATGAGCAGTTCTTC
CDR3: CASSLNSYNEQFF

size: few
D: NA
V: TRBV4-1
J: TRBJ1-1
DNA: TGCGCCAGCAGCCAAGTCGGCCCCTTGGGAATGAACACTGAAGCTTTCTTT
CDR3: CASSQVGPLGMNTEAFF

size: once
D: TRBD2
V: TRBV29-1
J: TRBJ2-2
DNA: TGCAGCGTTGCGGGGGGGCGTGGTACCGGGGAGCTGTTTTTT
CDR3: CSVAGGRGTGELFF

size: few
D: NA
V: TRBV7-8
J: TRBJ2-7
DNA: TGTGCCAGCAGCTTATTGATAGGGATCCCCTCCTACGAGCAGTACTTC
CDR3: CASSLLIGIPSYEQYF

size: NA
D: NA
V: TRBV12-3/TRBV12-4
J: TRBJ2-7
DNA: TGTGCCAGCAGTTTTGCAGTCCCCTACGAGCAGTACTTC
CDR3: CASSFAVPYEQYF

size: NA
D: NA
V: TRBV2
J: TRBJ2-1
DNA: TGTGCCTTCGCGGACGTCCATGAGCAGTTCTTC
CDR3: CAFADVHEQFF

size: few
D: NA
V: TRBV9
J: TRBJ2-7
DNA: TGTGCCAGCAGCGTAGCTGCTGGGGCGCACGAGCAGTACTTC
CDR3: CASSVAAGAHEQYF

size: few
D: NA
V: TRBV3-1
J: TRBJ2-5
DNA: TGTGCCAGCAGCCAAGACTACCAGAAAGAGACCCAGTACTTC
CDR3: CASSQDYQKETQYF

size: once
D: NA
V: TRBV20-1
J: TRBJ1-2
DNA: TGCAGTGCTTTTTTCCGACGCTATGGCTACACCTTC
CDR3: CSAFFRRYGYTF

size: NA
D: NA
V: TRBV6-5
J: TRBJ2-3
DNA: TGTGCCAGCAGTAGGAGGGCTAGCACAGATACGCAGTATTTT
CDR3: CASSRRASTDTQYF

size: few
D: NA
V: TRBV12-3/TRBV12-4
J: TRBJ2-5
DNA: TGTGCCAGCAGTGACCGGGGTAACCAAGAGACCCAGTACTTC
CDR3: CASSDRGNQETQYF

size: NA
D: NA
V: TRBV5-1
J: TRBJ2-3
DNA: TGCGCCAGCAGCTTGGCCTCAGGGGCGGGTGAAGATACGCAGTATTTT
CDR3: CASSLASGAGEDTQYF

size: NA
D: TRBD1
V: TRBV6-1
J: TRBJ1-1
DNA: TGTGCCAGCAGTGACCGGGACAGGGGCGCTGAAGCTTTCTTT
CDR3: CASSDRDRGAEAFF

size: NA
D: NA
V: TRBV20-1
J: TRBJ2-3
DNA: TGCAGTGCTAGTGCTAGACTCAGCCCAGATACGCAGTATTTT
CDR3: CSASARLSPDTQYF

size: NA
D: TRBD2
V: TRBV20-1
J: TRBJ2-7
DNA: TGCAGTGCTCTCATTCTCCCCGGCGGGGGGGCTATAAACGAGCAGTACTTC
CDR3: CSALILPGGGAINEQYF

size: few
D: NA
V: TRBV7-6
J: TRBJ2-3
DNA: TGTGCCAGCAGCTTAAAAAGGAGCACAGATACGCAGTATTTT
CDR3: CASSLKRSTDTQYF

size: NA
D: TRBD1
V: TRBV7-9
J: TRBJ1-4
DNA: TGTGCCAGCAGCGGGGGACAGAGAAATGAAAAACTGTTTTTT
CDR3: CASSGGQRNEKLFF

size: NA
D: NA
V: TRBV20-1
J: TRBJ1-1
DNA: TGCAGTGCTAGAGTTAAACATCACATCAACACTGAAGCTTTCTTT
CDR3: CSARVKHHINTEAFF

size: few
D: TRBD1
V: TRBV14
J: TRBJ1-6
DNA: TGTGCCAGCAGCCAAGATACGGGGACAGGGAGGAATTCACCCCTCCACTTT
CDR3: CASSQDTGTGRNSPLHF

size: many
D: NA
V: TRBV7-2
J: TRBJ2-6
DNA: TGTGCCAGCAGCCGAGAAGGCTCTGGGGCCAACGTCCTGACTTTC
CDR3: CASSREGSGANVLTF

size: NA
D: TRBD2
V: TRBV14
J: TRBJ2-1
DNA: TGTGCCAGCAGCTATAATATCCTAGCGGGGAGGAATGAGCAGTTCTTC
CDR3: CASSYNILAGRNEQFF

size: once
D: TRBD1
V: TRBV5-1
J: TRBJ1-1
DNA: TGCGCCAGCAGCTTGGGGGACAGGGGGCGTTCCGGCACTGAAGCTTTCTTT
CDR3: CASSLGDRGRSGTEAFF

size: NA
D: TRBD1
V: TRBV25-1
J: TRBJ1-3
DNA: TGTGCCAGCAGGAACAGGGGGAGTGGAAACACCATATATTTT
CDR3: CASRNRGSGNTIYF

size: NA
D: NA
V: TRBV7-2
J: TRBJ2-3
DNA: TGTGCCAGCAGCTTAGTCGGCGGGGAAGGAGATACGCAGTATTTT
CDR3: CASSLVGGEGDTQYF

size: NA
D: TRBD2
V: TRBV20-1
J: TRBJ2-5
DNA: TGCAGTGCCGCTCTACTAGCGGGGGTCCAAGAGACCCAGTACTTC
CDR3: CSAALLAGVQETQYF

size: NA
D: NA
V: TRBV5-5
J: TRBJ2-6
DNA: TGTGCCAGCAACCAGGAATGGGGGGCCAACGTCCTGACTTTC
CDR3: CASNQEWGANVLTF

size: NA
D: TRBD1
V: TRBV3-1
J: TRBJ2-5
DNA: TGTACCAGCAGCCTGCGACAGGGTAAAGAGACCCAGTACTTC
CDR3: CTSSLRQGKETQYF

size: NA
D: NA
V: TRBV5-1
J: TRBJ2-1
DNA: TGCGCCAGCAGTCCCTCTTCTAGCACCTTCTACAATGAGCAGTTCTTC
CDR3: CASSPSSSTFYNEQFF

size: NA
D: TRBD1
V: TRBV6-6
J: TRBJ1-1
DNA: TGTGCCAGCAGTACCCGGGACAGGGCGGCTGAAGCTTTCTTT
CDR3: CASSTRDRAAEAFF

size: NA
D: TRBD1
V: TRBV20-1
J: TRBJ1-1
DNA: TGCAGTGCTAGAGCCATCGACAGGGGGCTGTCTGAAGCTTTCTTT
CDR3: CSARAIDRGLSEAFF

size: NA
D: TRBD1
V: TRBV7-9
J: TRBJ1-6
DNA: TGTGCCAGCAGCTCGGGACAGGGATCCTATAATTCACCCCTCCACTTT
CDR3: CASSSGQGSYNSPLHF

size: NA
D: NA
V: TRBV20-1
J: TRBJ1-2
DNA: TGCAGTGCCACAGGGTCAGACTATGGCTACACCTTC
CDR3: CSATGSDYGYTF

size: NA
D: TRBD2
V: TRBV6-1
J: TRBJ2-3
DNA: TGTGCCAGCAGTCCGGGGCTAGCGGGGGTCCCAACGGCCTACACAGATACGCAGTATTTT
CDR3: CASSPGLAGVPTAYTDTQYF

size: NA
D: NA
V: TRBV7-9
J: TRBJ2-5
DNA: TGTGCCAGCAGCCCCCTTGGGACACCCGAGACCCAGTACTTC
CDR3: CASSPLGTPETQYF

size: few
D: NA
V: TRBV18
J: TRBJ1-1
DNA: TGTGCCAGCTCAGAAGGGGAGAACACTGAAGCTTTCTTT
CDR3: CASSEGENTEAFF

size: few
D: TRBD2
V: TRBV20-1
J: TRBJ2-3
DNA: TGCAGCGCACCGGGACTACGAAGCACAGATACGCAGTATTTT
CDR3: CSAPGLRSTDTQYF

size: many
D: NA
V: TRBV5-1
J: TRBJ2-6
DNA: TGCGCCAGCAGCTTGGCCCCGGGTAGCTCTGGGGCCAACGTCCTGACTTTC
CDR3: CASSLAPGSSGANVLTF

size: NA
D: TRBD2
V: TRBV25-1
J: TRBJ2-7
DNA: TGTGCCAGCAGTGACCCTAGCGGGGGGGCACACAATGAGCAGTACTTC
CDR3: CASSDPSGGAHNEQYF

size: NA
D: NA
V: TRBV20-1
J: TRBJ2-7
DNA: TGCAGTGCCCTAAACCCAATGGGGCCAAGCTCCTACGAGCAGTACTTC
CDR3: CSALNPMGPSSYEQYF

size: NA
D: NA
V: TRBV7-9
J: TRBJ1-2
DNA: TGTGCCAGCAGCTTAGCGCTATCGAACACAAATAACTATGGCTACACCTTC
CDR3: CASSLALSNTNNYGYTF